This T cell receptor beta chain derives from a study of spatial heterogeneity in lung cancer. Overall study findings and caveats: For expanded intratumoral alpha and beta TCRs, counts tracked tumor mutation counts.

There are 16 residues in the CDR3. Trimming removed 3 bases from V and 10 bases from J; junction bases left unmatched: 10. Germline V CDR1 and CDR2: MDHEN, SYDVKM. TCRdb analysed the 5' RACE reads with MiXCR anew, one entry per CDR3 protein. The top ten clones hold approximately 8.6% of a sample with 8,000 to 9,500 distinct CDR3 sequences, around 7% of them seen once. This clonotype came up many times. Its antigen is still unknown. Time point noted: sample taken at primary tumor resection. The clonotype originates from a male donor with early-stage non-small cell lung cancer. This chain uses TRBV28 with TRBJ2-1; 12 bases are shared with TRBD2. This specimen consisted of lung tumor tissue, obtained at surgery. CDR3 protein: CASSFHGLAGPLEQFF. The CDR3 DNA is TGTGCCAGCAGTTTCCATGGACTAGCGGGGCCCCTCGAGCAGTTCTTC.